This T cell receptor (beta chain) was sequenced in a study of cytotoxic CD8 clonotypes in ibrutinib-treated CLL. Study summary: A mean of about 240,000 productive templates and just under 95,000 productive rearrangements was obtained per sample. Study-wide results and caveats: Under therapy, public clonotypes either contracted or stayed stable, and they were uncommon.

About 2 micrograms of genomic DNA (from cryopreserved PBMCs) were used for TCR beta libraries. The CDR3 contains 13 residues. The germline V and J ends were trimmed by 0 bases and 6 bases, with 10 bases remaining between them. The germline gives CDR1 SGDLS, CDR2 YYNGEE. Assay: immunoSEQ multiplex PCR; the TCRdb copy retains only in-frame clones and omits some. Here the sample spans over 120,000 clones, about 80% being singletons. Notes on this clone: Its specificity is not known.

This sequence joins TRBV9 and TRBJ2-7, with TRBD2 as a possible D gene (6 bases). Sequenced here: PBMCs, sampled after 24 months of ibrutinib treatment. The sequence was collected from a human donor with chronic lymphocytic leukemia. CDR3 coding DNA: TGTGCCAGCAGCGTAGCTTACGGGGGCGAGCAGTACTTC. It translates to CASSVAYGGEQYF.